The present T cell receptor (beta chain) was sequenced within a study of cytomegalovirus exposure and HLA in healthy donors. The primer mix had 60 Vbeta and 13 Jbeta primers. Here immunoSEQ multiplex PCR was the method, and the copy in TCRdb shows in-frame clones only, minus some. Of over 200,000 clones listed, more than 75% are singletons. Study-level results: Excluded were some V segments that proved indistinguishable, including TRBV6-2 and TRBV6-3. Analysis was carried out at a later point, and it linked a missense DCLRE1C variant to TCR beta V- and J-gene trimming. It was assumed in the presence/absence analyses that sequencing depth was roughly uniform across donors.

Germline V gene sequence: CDR1 SGHNT, CDR2 YENEEA. The V end was cut by 5 bases, the J end by 10 bases, with 15 bases between. The CDR3 consists of 13 residues. Comment on this clone: The antigen remains unidentified.

J is TRBJ2-1 and V is TRBV11-3; possible D gene TRBD2, 5 bases. The origin of this receptor is a human donor in good health. Material: PBMCs. The CDR3 bases are TGTGCCAGCAGCCCCAACCGGGAAGGGGAGCAGTTCTTC. Translating gives CASSPNREGEQFF.